This passage covers 11 T cell receptor beta chains from one sample sequenced in a study of graft-versus-host responses after intestinal transplantation (dated by TCRdb to the early 2020s). The library relied on the immunoSEQ multiplex PCR assay. In TCRdb, the immuneACCESS table is reduced to in-frame sequences with V and J assigned. These tables do not hold every clone; where another copy was compared, an unresolved V gene accounts for under half, and the others remain unexplained. The sample profile shows 84,000 or so clones; roughly 92% of them were found once. Of the sample, roughly 0.3% falls within the top ten clones. Their antigen targets remain unknown. Explained via the paper, the time point label denotes: cells obtained before transplantation from donor or recipient. The specimen comprised unstimulated CD4+ T cells sorted from spleen or lymph node cells, sampled before intestinal transplant. The receptor source for this set is a human donor who received an intestinal transplant.

This chain joins TRBV19 and TRBJ1-2, with 8 bases aligning to TRBD1. J lost 8 bases, V lost 1 base, and 9 bases had no gene match. This CDR3 has 15 residues. Germline V CDR1 and CDR2: LNHDA, SQIVND (reference sequence). The DNA for the CDR3 is TGTGCCAGTAGTATAGTCACAGGGGGTAGTGGCGGCTACACCTTC. Residues: CASSIVTGGSGGYTF.

The chain combines TRBV7-9 with TRBJ2-6; the match to TRBD1 covers 12 bases. The CDR3 is made up of 18 amino acids. CDR1 is SEHNR and CDR2 is FQNEAQ in the germline V gene (reference sequence). V was pared by 5 bases and J by 2 bases, with 7 bases of the junction left unmatched. In DNA form, the CDR3 reads TGTGCCAGCAGCCAACCCCGGGACAGGGGGCCTGGGGCCAACGTCCTGACTTTC. This encodes CASSQPRDRGPGANVLTF.

Here the CDR3 reads CASRFLLATWHHQPQHF. CDR3 nucleotide sequence: TGTGCCAGCAGGTTCTTGCTAGCTACTTGGCATCATCAGCCCCAGCATTTT. V gene TRBV21-1 combines with J gene TRBJ1-5. TRBV21-1 is a documented pseudogene. The CDR3 totals 17 residues.

The chain combines TRBV19 with TRBJ2-6; no definite D call. The germline V and J ends were trimmed by 3 bases and 4 bases, with 4 bases remaining between them. The CDR3 covers 13 residues. CDR1 and CDR2 (germline): LNHDA, SQIVND (reference sequence). The CDR3 reads CASSINGANVLTF. In DNA form, the CDR3 reads TGTGCCAGTAGTATTAACGGGGCCAACGTCCTGACTTTC.

CDR3 sequence: CASSSSLWEGLYGEQFF. The CDR3 nucleotides read TGTGCCAGTAGTTCGTCCTTATGGGAAGGACTATACGGTGAGCAGTTCTTC. The chain employs TRBV19 and TRBJ2-1, with a possible D match to TRBD2 (6 bases). Deletions cut 5 bases from V and 9 bases from J, with 26 bases between. Looked up from germline, CDR1 is LNHDA and CDR2 is SQIVND (reference sequence). The CDR3 is 17 residues long.

The rearrangement uses TRBV18 and TRBJ1-3, with D perhaps matching TRBD1 (6 bases). V was trimmed by 1 base and J by 0 bases, leaving 16 bases between them. In germline, CDR1 is KGHSH, CDR2 LQKENI. The CDR3 extends over 18 amino acids. The CDR3 loop is CASSPLPTGGSSGNTIYF. The CDR3 DNA sequence: TGTGCCAGCTCACCACTTCCGACAGGAGGTAGCTCTGGAAACACCATATATTTT.

CDR3 coding DNA: TGTGCCAGCAGTTTAAGTAAGAGCGGGAGGGCCAAGAGGGAGGGGGGCACAGATACGCAGTATTTT. Translated: CASSLSKSGRAKREGGTDTQYF. The chain joins TRBV28 to TRBJ2-3; 10 nucleotides match TRBD2. The length of the CDR3 is 22 residues. Germline CDR1 MDHEN, CDR2 SYDVKM. The junction had 21 bases not matched to a gene; V was cut back by 2 bases and J by 1 base.

The rearrangement joins TRBV18 to TRBJ1-1; D might be TRBD1 (6 bases). Germline lookup yields CDR1 KGHSH and CDR2 LQKENI. The CDR3 is 15 amino acids. V lost 2 bases and J 4 bases, leaving 14 bases between the germline ends. CDR3 in amino acids: CASSPSTGTFTEAFF. The CDR3 nucleotides read TGTGCCAGCTCACCATCCACAGGGACTTTCACTGAAGCTTTCTTT.

The J gene is TRBJ1-4, the V gene TRBV9, with TRBD1 as a possible D gene (5 bases). The CDR3 sequence is 14 residues long. Trimming left V 4 bases short and J 4 bases short, with 11 bases between. The germline V gene has CDR1 SGDLS and CDR2 YYNGEE. The CDR3 bases are TGTGCCAGCAGCTCAGGGACCTATAATGAAAAACTGTTTTTT. Amino acid sequence: CASSSGTYNEKLFF.

The chain has TRBV10-2 and TRBJ2-2, with 8 bases identical to TRBD2. CDR3 length: 17 amino acids. Germline CDR1 is WSHSY and CDR2 is SAAADI. V lost 6 bases, J lost 0 bases, and 9 bases stayed unmatched. The CDR3 DNA sequence: TGCGCCAGCAGGGTGGCGGGAGGCCTACCGAACACCGGGGAGCTGTTTTTT. Protein product: CASRVAGGLPNTGELFF.

This sequence joins TRBV27 and TRBJ2-7; 7 positions match TRBD1. The V segment lost 2 bases and the J segment 3 bases; nucleotides outside the gene matches: 13. CDR3 length: 17 amino acids. Germline loops: CDR1 MNHEY, CDR2 SMNVEV (reference sequence). CDR3 loop: CASSLGVFGQENYEQYF. CDR3 nucleotide sequence: TGTGCCAGCAGTTTAGGTGTCTTCGGACAGGAGAACTACGAGCAGTACTTC.